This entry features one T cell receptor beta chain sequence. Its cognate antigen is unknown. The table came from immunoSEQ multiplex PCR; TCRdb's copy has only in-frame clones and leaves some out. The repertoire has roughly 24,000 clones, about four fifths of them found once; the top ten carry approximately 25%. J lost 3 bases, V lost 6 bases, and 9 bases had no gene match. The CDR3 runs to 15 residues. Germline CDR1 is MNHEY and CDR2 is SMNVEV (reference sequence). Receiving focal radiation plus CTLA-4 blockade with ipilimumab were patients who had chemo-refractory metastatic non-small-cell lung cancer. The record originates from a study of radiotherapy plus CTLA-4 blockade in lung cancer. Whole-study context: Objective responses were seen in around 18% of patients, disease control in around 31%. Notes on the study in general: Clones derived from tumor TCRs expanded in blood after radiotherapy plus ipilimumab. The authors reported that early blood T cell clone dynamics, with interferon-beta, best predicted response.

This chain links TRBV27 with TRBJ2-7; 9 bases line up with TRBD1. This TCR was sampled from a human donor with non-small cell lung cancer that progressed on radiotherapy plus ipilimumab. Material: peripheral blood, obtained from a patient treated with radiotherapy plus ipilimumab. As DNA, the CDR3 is TGTGCCAGCAGCCGACCCGGGACAGGGCTCTACGAGCAGTACTTC. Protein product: CASSRPGTGLYEQYF.